This is a list of T cell receptor beta chains from one sample in a study of T-cell reconstitution after alpha-beta-depleted transplantation in children. TCRdb redid the calling of the PCR reads with MiXCR, one entry per CDR3 protein. The sample has some 200,000 distinct CDR3 sequences; 6.5% to 7.5% are singletons. The starting material was PBMCs from the stem cell graft donor, obtained from the stem cell graft. Receptor source: a human donor who donated a stem cell graft to a child with Wiskott-Aldrich syndrome. The CDR3 runs from the conserved cysteine through the conserved F or W. A D gene is named only where the DNA matches it firmly. Clone size is given for some rows only: seen once, a few or many times, or a class if the clone is expanded.

d_gene: NA
v_gene: TRBV5-5
len: 14
abundance: many
j_gene: TRBJ2-5
CDR3nt: TGTGCCAGCAGCTTAAGGCGGCCTCAAGAGACCCAGTACTTC
CDR3aa: CASSLRRPQETQYF

d_gene: NA
v_gene: TRBV11-2
len: 18
abundance: many
j_gene: TRBJ2-3
CDR3nt: TGTGCCAGCAGCTTAGGTTTACAGCTGAGATTTCTAACAGATACGCAGTATTTT
CDR3aa: CASSLGLQLRFLTDTQYF

d_gene: TRBD1
v_gene: TRBV19
len: 14
abundance: few
j_gene: TRBJ1-1
CDR3nt: TGTGCCAGTAGTATGGAGGGGGCCGAAACTGAAGCTTTCTTT
CDR3aa: CASSMEGAETEAFF

d_gene: NA
v_gene: TRBV13
len: 15
abundance: few
j_gene: TRBJ2-2
CDR3nt: TGTGCCAGCACCCTGAAGGGATCGAACACCGGGGAGCTGTTTTTT
CDR3aa: CASTLKGSNTGELFF

d_gene: NA
v_gene: TRBV5-1
len: 15
abundance: many
j_gene: TRBJ2-2
CDR3nt: TGCGCCAGCAGCTTGCTACAGGGTTATGGCGGGGAGCTGTTTTTT
CDR3aa: CASSLLQGYGGELFF

d_gene: NA
v_gene: TRBV15
len: 14
abundance: many
j_gene: TRBJ1-6
CDR3nt: TGTGCCACCAGCAACCCTACTAATAATTCACCCCTCCACTTT
CDR3aa: CATSNPTNNSPLHF

d_gene: NA
v_gene: TRBV27
len: 14
abundance: NA
j_gene: TRBJ1-2
CDR3nt: TGTGCCAGCAGTTTAACGGCTCTGAACTATGGCTACACCTTC
CDR3aa: CASSLTALNYGYTF

d_gene: TRBD2
v_gene: TRBV6-1
len: 15
abundance: many
j_gene: TRBJ2-5
CDR3nt: TGTGCCAGCAGTCGTAGCGGGGGGATACAAGAGACCCAGTACTTC
CDR3aa: CASSRSGGIQETQYF

d_gene: NA
v_gene: TRBV30
len: 12
abundance: many
j_gene: TRBJ2-1
CDR3nt: TGTGCCTGGAAGGGCGTTGGGGGTGAGCAGTTCTTC
CDR3aa: CAWKGVGGEQFF

d_gene: NA
v_gene: TRBV18
len: 15
abundance: few
j_gene: TRBJ2-7
CDR3nt: TGTGCCAGCTCACCTAACTCGGGACAACCCTACGAGCAGTACTTC
CDR3aa: CASSPNSGQPYEQYF

d_gene: NA
v_gene: TRBV7-2
len: 15
abundance: NA
j_gene: TRBJ1-5
CDR3nt: TGTGCCAGCAGCTTGGGCTGGGGGGTCAATCAGCCCCAGCATTTT
CDR3aa: CASSLGWGVNQPQHF

d_gene: NA
v_gene: TRBV4-3
len: 14
abundance: NA
j_gene: TRBJ1-1
CDR3nt: TGCGCCAGCAGCCAAGAGGCCAGTTACACTGAAGCTTTCTTT
CDR3aa: CASSQEASYTEAFF

d_gene: NA
v_gene: TRBV3-1
len: 16
abundance: many
j_gene: TRBJ2-7
CDR3nt: TGTGCCAGCAGCCAAGGTGACAGCAAAATTACCTACGAGCAGTACTTC
CDR3aa: CASSQGDSKITYEQYF

d_gene: NA
v_gene: TRBV5-1
len: 14
abundance: many
j_gene: TRBJ2-6
CDR3nt: TGCGCCAGCCGACTAATGGTAGGGGCCAACGTCCTGACTTTC
CDR3aa: CASRLMVGANVLTF

d_gene: NA
v_gene: TRBV29-1
len: 13
abundance: many
j_gene: TRBJ1-2
CDR3nt: TGCAGCGTTTCGTCTCGGGAACACTATGGCTACACCTTC
CDR3aa: CSVSSREHYGYTF

d_gene: NA
v_gene: TRBV11-2
len: 14
abundance: many
j_gene: TRBJ2-1
CDR3nt: TGTGCCAGCAGGAGGACAGTGGGTTACAATGAGCAGTTCTTC
CDR3aa: CASRRTVGYNEQFF

d_gene: NA
v_gene: TRBV15
len: 18
abundance: NA
j_gene: TRBJ2-3
CDR3nt: TGTGCCACCAGCAACTACCCCGGGTGGGGGCGCGACACAGATACGCAGTATTTT
CDR3aa: CATSNYPGWGRDTDTQYF

d_gene: NA
v_gene: TRBV12-3/TRBV12-4
len: 14
abundance: NA
j_gene: TRBJ1-2
CDR3nt: TGTGCCAGCAGCTACGGGGGAGTGACGGGTGGCTACACCTTC
CDR3aa: CASSYGGVTGGYTF

d_gene: TRBD1
v_gene: TRBV7-8
len: 16
abundance: many
j_gene: TRBJ2-1
CDR3nt: TGTGCCAGCAGCCCCCGGGACAGGGGGTCCTACAATGAGCAGTTCTTC
CDR3aa: CASSPRDRGSYNEQFF

d_gene: TRBD2
v_gene: TRBV11-2
len: 19
abundance: NA
j_gene: TRBJ2-7
CDR3nt: TGTGCCATCTGTTTTCGGGGGACTAGCGGGACCGAGAGCTCCTACGAGCAGTACTTC
CDR3aa: CAICFRGTSGTESSYEQYF

d_gene: NA
v_gene: TRBV25-1
len: 13
abundance: few
j_gene: TRBJ2-5
CDR3nt: TGTGCCAGCAGCAGCCCGGGAATAGAGACCCAGTACTTC
CDR3aa: CASSSPGIETQYF

d_gene: NA
v_gene: TRBV12-3/TRBV12-4
len: 13
abundance: few
j_gene: TRBJ2-4
CDR3nt: TGTGCCAGCATAGAGGTGGGGAAAAACATTCAGTACTTC
CDR3aa: CASIEVGKNIQYF

d_gene: NA
v_gene: TRBV7-2
len: 12
abundance: many
j_gene: TRBJ2-7
CDR3nt: TGTGCCAGCAGCTTTAACTCCCACGAGCAGTACTTC
CDR3aa: CASSFNSHEQYF

d_gene: TRBD1
v_gene: TRBV6-2/TRBV6-3
len: 20
abundance: many
j_gene: TRBJ1-3
CDR3nt: TGTGCCAGCAGCAGACCCACGCCGGGACAGGGTCCCTTCTCTGGAAACACCATATATTTT
CDR3aa: CASSRPTPGQGPFSGNTIYF

d_gene: NA
v_gene: TRBV6-1
len: 12
abundance: many
j_gene: TRBJ1-2
CDR3nt: TGTGCCAGCAGTGACTGGAACCCTGGCTACACCTTC
CDR3aa: CASSDWNPGYTF

d_gene: NA
v_gene: TRBV5-1
len: 12
abundance: many
j_gene: TRBJ2-1
CDR3nt: TGTGCCAGCAGCTTAGCACGCAATGAGCAGTTCTTC
CDR3aa: CASSLARNEQFF

d_gene: NA
v_gene: TRBV5-5
len: 13
abundance: NA
j_gene: TRBJ2-7
CDR3nt: TGTGCCAGCAGCCCTGGGGTCGGCTACGAGCAGTACTTC
CDR3aa: CASSPGVGYEQYF

d_gene: TRBD2
v_gene: TRBV5-1
len: 15
abundance: many
j_gene: TRBJ2-7
CDR3nt: TGCGCCAGCAGCTTGGGGGGGACTAGCCGAAACGAGCAGTACTTC
CDR3aa: CASSLGGTSRNEQYF

d_gene: NA
v_gene: TRBV2
len: 15
abundance: few
j_gene: TRBJ1-1
CDR3nt: TGTGCCAGCAGTGCCCAGGGAGGGGGTGGCACTGAAGCTTTCTTT
CDR3aa: CASSAQGGGGTEAFF

d_gene: TRBD2
v_gene: TRBV12-3/TRBV12-4
len: 21
abundance: many
j_gene: TRBJ2-2
CDR3nt: TGTGCCAGCAGTTTAGTCTTTCCCGGGACTAGCGGGGGGCGTGGCACCGGGGAGCTGTTTTTT
CDR3aa: CASSLVFPGTSGGRGTGELFF

d_gene: TRBD1
v_gene: TRBV6-5
len: 18
abundance: many
j_gene: TRBJ1-5
CDR3nt: TGTGCCAGGCTTGGTGGGACAGGGTTTGTCCGGCGAAATCAGCCCCAGCATTTT
CDR3aa: CARLGGTGFVRRNQPQHF

d_gene: NA
v_gene: TRBV6-5
len: 16
abundance: many
j_gene: TRBJ2-3
CDR3nt: TGTGCCAGCAGTTCATATGGTCAGGGACCCACAGATACGCAGTATTTT
CDR3aa: CASSSYGQGPTDTQYF

d_gene: TRBD2
v_gene: TRBV29-1
len: 15
abundance: many
j_gene: TRBJ2-7
CDR3nt: TGCAGCGTTGAAGGGCTCGGGGGGTCTACCTACGAGCAGTACTTC
CDR3aa: CSVEGLGGSTYEQYF

d_gene: TRBD1
v_gene: TRBV28
len: 14
abundance: many
j_gene: TRBJ1-4
CDR3nt: TGTGCCAGCACCGTGGACAGGGCGGCTGAAAAACTGTTTTTT
CDR3aa: CASTVDRAAEKLFF

d_gene: NA
v_gene: TRBV10-3
len: 13
abundance: many
j_gene: TRBJ2-3
CDR3nt: TGTGCCATCGGAACGGAGCGGATGAGTACGCAGTATTTT
CDR3aa: CAIGTERMSTQYF

d_gene: TRBD1
v_gene: TRBV20-1
len: 14
abundance: NA
j_gene: TRBJ1-5
CDR3nt: TGCAGTGCTGAGAGGACAGGGGGCTCTCAGCCCCAGCATTTT
CDR3aa: CSAERTGGSQPQHF

d_gene: NA
v_gene: TRBV30
len: 13
abundance: few
j_gene: TRBJ2-3
CDR3nt: TGTGCCTGGAGTGGGGGTCTAGCAGATACGCAGTATTTT
CDR3aa: CAWSGGLADTQYF

d_gene: NA
v_gene: TRBV5-1
len: 13
abundance: many
j_gene: TRBJ2-5
CDR3nt: TGTGCCAGCAGCTTAGGTCCTGGAGAGACCCAGTACTTC
CDR3aa: CASSLGPGETQYF

d_gene: NA
v_gene: TRBV12-3/TRBV12-4
len: 14
abundance: many
j_gene: TRBJ2-7
CDR3nt: TGTGCCAGCAGTGCCGGTTACAGGGAATCCGAGCAGTACTTC
CDR3aa: CASSAGYRESEQYF

d_gene: TRBD1
v_gene: TRBV7-9
len: 15
abundance: few
j_gene: TRBJ2-3
CDR3nt: TGTGCCAGCAACCCAGGGGGCGCCGGGACAGATACGCAGTATTTT
CDR3aa: CASNPGGAGTDTQYF

d_gene: TRBD2
v_gene: TRBV30
len: 17
abundance: NA
j_gene: TRBJ2-3
CDR3nt: TGTGCCTGGACTTCCGGGACTAGCGGGAGTATGTTAGATACGCAGTATTTT
CDR3aa: CAWTSGTSGSMLDTQYF

d_gene: NA
v_gene: TRBV6-6
len: 13
abundance: many
j_gene: TRBJ1-2
CDR3nt: TGTGCCAGCAGCACCGGCGGAATCTATGGCTACACCTTC
CDR3aa: CASSTGGIYGYTF

d_gene: TRBD2
v_gene: TRBV3-1
len: 15
abundance: NA
j_gene: TRBJ2-1
CDR3nt: TGTGCCAGCAGCCCCGGACTAGCGGCCTACAATGAGCAGTTCTTC
CDR3aa: CASSPGLAAYNEQFF

d_gene: NA
v_gene: TRBV20-1
len: 15
abundance: many
j_gene: TRBJ1-6
CDR3nt: TGCAGTGCTAGGTTGAGTAACTCCTATAATTCACCCCTCCACTTT
CDR3aa: CSARLSNSYNSPLHF

d_gene: NA
v_gene: TRBV6-1
len: 15
abundance: many
j_gene: TRBJ1-2
CDR3nt: TGTGCCAGCAGTGAAGATGTCGGGGGCTTCTATGGCTACACCTTC
CDR3aa: CASSEDVGGFYGYTF

d_gene: NA
v_gene: TRBV30
len: 15
abundance: NA
j_gene: TRBJ1-4
CDR3nt: TGTGCCTGGAGTTGGACAGTTGGCGATAATGAAAAACTGTTTTTT
CDR3aa: CAWSWTVGDNEKLFF

d_gene: NA
v_gene: TRBV20-1
len: 13
abundance: many
j_gene: TRBJ2-5
CDR3nt: TGCAGCGCGCTGGGGGGAGCTGCTGAGACCCAGTACTTC
CDR3aa: CSALGGAAETQYF

d_gene: TRBD1
v_gene: TRBV6-6
len: 15
abundance: NA
j_gene: TRBJ2-1
CDR3nt: TGTGCCAGCAGCCGGACAGGGGGCGCATACAATGAGCAGTTCTTC
CDR3aa: CASSRTGGAYNEQFF

d_gene: TRBD2
v_gene: TRBV6-5
len: 16
abundance: many
j_gene: TRBJ2-3
CDR3nt: TGTGCCAGCAGTTACTGGGCTAGCGGGGCCACAGATACGCAGTATTTT
CDR3aa: CASSYWASGATDTQYF

d_gene: NA
v_gene: TRBV6-5
len: 14
abundance: many
j_gene: TRBJ1-2
CDR3nt: TGTGCCAGCAGTTACTCCCTGGGGGACTATGGCTACACCTTC
CDR3aa: CASSYSLGDYGYTF

d_gene: TRBD1
v_gene: TRBV10-1
len: 15
abundance: many
j_gene: TRBJ2-7
CDR3nt: TGCGCCAGCAGTGAGTCAGAGACAGGGGCGAACGAGCAGTACTTC
CDR3aa: CASSESETGANEQYF

d_gene: NA
v_gene: TRBV6-5
len: 15
abundance: many
j_gene: TRBJ2-7
CDR3nt: TGTGCCAGCAGTTATTTGGCAGGGGGGTCCTACGAGCAGTACTTC
CDR3aa: CASSYLAGGSYEQYF

d_gene: TRBD1
v_gene: TRBV28
len: 13
abundance: NA
j_gene: TRBJ2-5
CDR3nt: TGTGCCAGCAGGGGACAGCTACGAGAGACCCAGTACTTC
CDR3aa: CASRGQLRETQYF

d_gene: NA
v_gene: TRBV3-1
len: 12
abundance: NA
j_gene: TRBJ1-4
CDR3nt: TGTGCCAGCAGCCCCGAGGAGGAAAAACTGTTTTTT
CDR3aa: CASSPEEEKLFF

d_gene: NA
v_gene: TRBV9
len: 13
abundance: many
j_gene: TRBJ2-7
CDR3nt: TGTGCCAGCAGCGTAGTAACAGATGCCGAGCAGTACTTC
CDR3aa: CASSVVTDAEQYF

d_gene: NA
v_gene: TRBV4-2
len: 13
abundance: many
j_gene: TRBJ1-2
CDR3nt: TGTGCCAGCAGCCAAGTCGGAGAGAACGGCTACACCTTC
CDR3aa: CASSQVGENGYTF

d_gene: TRBD2
v_gene: TRBV5-4
len: 16
abundance: NA
j_gene: TRBJ2-7
CDR3nt: TGTGCCAGCAGCTCCGGGACTAGCGGGAGGGCCTACGAGCAGTACTTC
CDR3aa: CASSSGTSGRAYEQYF

d_gene: NA
v_gene: TRBV24-1
len: 16
abundance: many
j_gene: TRBJ1-6
CDR3nt: TGTGCCACCAGTGATCCCCGACTTGGCCCTTATTCACCCCTCCACTTT
CDR3aa: CATSDPRLGPYSPLHF

d_gene: TRBD2
v_gene: TRBV20-1
len: 14
abundance: many
j_gene: TRBJ2-3
CDR3nt: TGCAGTGCTCCCGGACTAGCGGGAGCAGATACGCAGTATTTT
CDR3aa: CSAPGLAGADTQYF